A selection of T cell receptor beta chains follows, all from one sample in a study of T cells in tuberculosis. Method: immunoSEQ multiplex PCR; TCRdb's copy keeps in-frame clones and lacks some. The sample includes tens of thousands of clones, roughly 96% of them seen just once. Specimen: PBMCs. The receptor source for this set is a donor aged 10 to 29 with latent tuberculosis or without tuberculosis infection. CDR3s include the opening cysteine and the closing phenylalanine or tryptophan. D genes are given only for firm matches. A clone size is listed for some rows: how often the clone was seen (once, few, many), or a class if it is expanded.

CDR3aa: CASSLSGQNNQPQHF
CDR3nt: TGTGCCAGCAGCTTGTCGGGACAGAACAATCAGCCCCAGCATTTT
abundance: NA
j_gene: TRBJ1-5
d_gene: TRBD1
v_gene: TRBV5-5

CDR3aa: CASSFTSRRGSYNEQFF
CDR3nt: TGTGCCAGCAGCTTTACTAGCCGGAGGGGTTCCTACAATGAGCAGTTCTTC
abundance: NA
j_gene: TRBJ2-1
d_gene: NA
v_gene: TRBV13

CDR3aa: CASRVQGEGFGNQPQHF
CDR3nt: TGTGCCAGCAGAGTACAGGGTGAGGGGTTCGGCAATCAGCCCCAGCATTTT
abundance: NA
j_gene: TRBJ1-5
d_gene: NA
v_gene: TRBV2

CDR3aa: CASGFLQLSTDTQYF
CDR3nt: TGTGCTAGTGGTTTCCTGCAACTTAGCACAGATACGCAGTATTTT
abundance: NA
j_gene: TRBJ2-3
d_gene: NA
v_gene: TRBV12-5

CDR3aa: CASSLLLTQYF
CDR3nt: TGTGCCAGCAGCTTGTTACTAACCCAGTACTTC
abundance: NA
j_gene: TRBJ2-5
d_gene: NA
v_gene: TRBV5-8

CDR3aa: CASTLGGGYEQYF
CDR3nt: TGTGCCAGCACCCTAGGGGGGGGGTACGAGCAGTACTTC
abundance: NA
j_gene: TRBJ2-7
d_gene: NA
v_gene: TRBV7-8

CDR3aa: CASRPTGGYTEAFF
CDR3nt: TGTGCCAGCAGACCCACAGGGGGCTACACTGAAGCTTTCTTT
abundance: NA
j_gene: TRBJ1-1
d_gene: TRBD1
v_gene: TRBV6-5

CDR3aa: CASSWALEYEQYF
CDR3nt: TGTGCCAGCAGTTGGGCTCTCGAGTACGAGCAGTACTTC
abundance: NA
j_gene: TRBJ2-7
d_gene: NA
v_gene: TRBV27

CDR3aa: CASSLGLAGPYEQYF
CDR3nt: TGCGCCAGCAGCTTGGGACTAGCGGGGCCTTACGAGCAGTACTTC
abundance: NA
j_gene: TRBJ2-7
d_gene: TRBD2
v_gene: TRBV5-1

CDR3aa: CASSSVSLPGTEAFF
CDR3nt: TGTGCCAGCAGCTCGGTTTCTCTCCCGGGCACTGAAGCTTTCTTT
abundance: NA
j_gene: TRBJ1-1
d_gene: NA
v_gene: TRBV7-2

CDR3aa: CASSPWRDGRTDTQYF
CDR3nt: TGTGCCAGCAGCCCTTGGAGGGACGGGAGGACAGATACGCAGTATTTT
abundance: NA
j_gene: TRBJ2-3
d_gene: TRBD2
v_gene: TRBV14

CDR3aa: CASSGFLGLGAEQFF
CDR3nt: TGTGCCAGCAGTGGGTTCCTAGGACTAGGGGCTGAGCAGTTCTTC
abundance: NA
j_gene: TRBJ2-1
d_gene: TRBD2
v_gene: TRBV6-1

CDR3aa: CSVSQGTTDTQYF
CDR3nt: TGCAGCGTCTCGCAGGGTACCACAGATACGCAGTATTTT
abundance: NA
j_gene: TRBJ2-3
d_gene: NA
v_gene: TRBV29-1

CDR3aa: CASSQGADPWANVLTF
CDR3nt: TGTGCCAGCAGTCAGGGGGCGGACCCTTGGGCCAACGTCCTGACTTTC
abundance: NA
j_gene: TRBJ2-6
d_gene: TRBD1
v_gene: TRBV27

CDR3aa: CASSIVGTTLNEQFF
CDR3nt: TGTGCCAGTAGTATAGTGGGGACTACCCTCAATGAGCAGTTCTTC
abundance: NA
j_gene: TRBJ2-1
d_gene: TRBD2
v_gene: TRBV19

CDR3aa: CAWSGGGLGFKNEQFF
CDR3nt: TGTGCCTGGAGTGGGGGGGGACTAGGATTTAAAAATGAGCAGTTCTTC
abundance: NA
j_gene: TRBJ2-1
d_gene: TRBD2
v_gene: TRBV30

CDR3aa: CASSLRGLNTEAFF
CDR3nt: TGTGCCAGTAGCCTCAGGGGTCTCAACACTGAAGCTTTCTTT
abundance: NA
j_gene: TRBJ1-1
d_gene: NA
v_gene: TRBV19

CDR3aa: CAWSLPVDSYPEKLFF
CDR3nt: TGTGCCTGGAGTCTCCCGGTAGATTCTTATCCCGAAAAACTGTTTTTT
abundance: NA
j_gene: TRBJ1-4
d_gene: NA
v_gene: TRBV30

CDR3aa: CASSEAGGSSYNEQFF
CDR3nt: TGTGCCAGCAGTGAAGCGGGAGGGAGCTCCTACAATGAGCAGTTCTTC
abundance: NA
j_gene: TRBJ2-1
d_gene: TRBD2
v_gene: TRBV6-1

CDR3aa: CASTKLAANTGELFF
CDR3nt: TGTGCCAGCACCAAACTTGCGGCGAACACCGGGGAGCTGTTTTTT
abundance: NA
j_gene: TRBJ2-2
d_gene: NA
v_gene: TRBV6-5

CDR3aa: CASSLGPPNEQFF
CDR3nt: TGTGCCAGCAGCTTGGGCCCTCCCAATGAGCAGTTCTTC
abundance: NA
j_gene: TRBJ2-1
d_gene: NA
v_gene: TRBV7-9

CDR3aa: CASSPLAGGAHEQYF
CDR3nt: TGTGCCAGCAGCCCCCTAGCGGGGGGGGCCCACGAGCAGTACTTC
abundance: NA
j_gene: TRBJ2-7
d_gene: TRBD2
v_gene: TRBV7-2

CDR3aa: CASSSTGLEGVIYGYTF
CDR3nt: TGTGCCAGCAGCTCCACGGGACTGGAGGGTGTAATCTATGGCTACACCTTC
abundance: NA
j_gene: TRBJ1-2
d_gene: NA
v_gene: TRBV7-2

CDR3aa: CASSSYRNTGELFF
CDR3nt: TGCGCCAGCAGCTCCTACAGGAACACCGGGGAGCTGTTTTTT
abundance: NA
j_gene: TRBJ2-2
d_gene: NA
v_gene: TRBV5-1

CDR3aa: CASSTGLGYEQYF
CDR3nt: TGTGCCAGTAGTACAGGGTTAGGCTACGAGCAGTACTTC
abundance: NA
j_gene: TRBJ2-7
d_gene: NA
v_gene: TRBV19

CDR3aa: CASISDTEAFF
CDR3nt: TGCGCCAGCATTTCTGACACTGAAGCTTTCTTT
abundance: NA
j_gene: TRBJ1-1
d_gene: NA
v_gene: TRBV5-1

CDR3aa: CASSERAGANVLTF
CDR3nt: TGTGCCAGCAGTGAGAGGGCTGGGGCCAACGTCCTGACTTTC
abundance: once
j_gene: TRBJ2-6
d_gene: NA
v_gene: TRBV2

CDR3aa: CASSKGENYNYGYTF
CDR3nt: TGTGCCAGTAGTAAAGGAGAAAACTATAACTATGGCTACACCTTC
abundance: NA
j_gene: TRBJ1-2
d_gene: NA
v_gene: TRBV19

CDR3aa: CASTSRRGGLYNEQFF
CDR3nt: TGTGCCAGCACCTCTAGGCGGGGGGGGCTCTACAATGAGCAGTTCTTC
abundance: NA
j_gene: TRBJ2-1
d_gene: TRBD2
v_gene: TRBV27

CDR3aa: CASIRGKTEAFF
CDR3nt: TGTGCCAGCATTCGGGGTAAGACTGAAGCTTTCTTT
abundance: once
j_gene: TRBJ1-1
d_gene: NA
v_gene: TRBV6-1

CDR3aa: CASGQGPSEQYF
CDR3nt: TGTGCCAGCGGACAGGGCCCAAGCGAGCAGTACTTC
abundance: NA
j_gene: TRBJ2-7
d_gene: TRBD1
v_gene: TRBV6-6

CDR3aa: CASSTGLGGNTIYF
CDR3nt: TGTGCCAGCAGCACAGGGTTAGGTGGAAACACCATATATTTT
abundance: NA
j_gene: TRBJ1-3
d_gene: NA
v_gene: TRBV6-5

CDR3aa: CASSWGTSGKQFF
CDR3nt: TGCGCCAGCAGCTGGGGGACTAGCGGGAAGCAGTTCTTC
abundance: NA
j_gene: TRBJ2-1
d_gene: TRBD2
v_gene: TRBV5-1

CDR3aa: CASSDGGSNQPQHF
CDR3nt: TGTGCCAGCAGTGACGGAGGGAGCAATCAGCCCCAGCATTTT
abundance: NA
j_gene: TRBJ1-5
d_gene: NA
v_gene: TRBV6-1

CDR3aa: CASSLEQPPYNEQFF
CDR3nt: TGCGCCAGCAGCTTGGAACAGCCCCCCTACAATGAGCAGTTCTTC
abundance: NA
j_gene: TRBJ2-1
d_gene: NA
v_gene: TRBV5-1

CDR3aa: CASSLTAGTADTQYF
CDR3nt: TGTGCCAGCAGCTTAACGGCGGGAACGGCAGATACGCAGTATTTT
abundance: NA
j_gene: TRBJ2-3
d_gene: NA
v_gene: TRBV7-8

CDR3aa: CASSENRQGHSNQPQHF
CDR3nt: TGTGCCAGCAGTGAAAACAGGCAAGGGCATAGCAATCAGCCCCAGCATTTT
abundance: NA
j_gene: TRBJ1-5
d_gene: NA
v_gene: TRBV6-1

CDR3aa: CASSKQGVYNEQFF
CDR3nt: TGTGCCAGCAGTAAACAGGGAGTTTACAATGAGCAGTTCTTC
abundance: once
j_gene: TRBJ2-1
d_gene: NA
v_gene: TRBV7-8

CDR3aa: CASSRLLNTGELFF
CDR3nt: TGTGCCAGCAGCAGACTACTCAACACCGGGGAGCTGTTTTTT
abundance: NA
j_gene: TRBJ2-2
d_gene: NA
v_gene: TRBV6-1

CDR3aa: CASSRDRGEEKLFF
CDR3nt: TGTGCCAGCTCACGGGACAGGGGCGAGGAAAAACTGTTTTTT
abundance: NA
j_gene: TRBJ1-4
d_gene: TRBD1
v_gene: TRBV18